These 16 T cell receptor beta chains share one sample of origin, sequenced in a study of brain T cells in children with intractable seizures. The repertoire was sequenced with immunoSEQ multiplex PCR; TCRdb's copy has only in-frame clones and lacks some. The profile shows about 80,000 clones, about 90% of them singletons. This material consisted of peripheral blood, taken at surgery. The origin of the receptors is a girl aged 2-10 years with Rasmussen encephalitis and intractable seizures.

V gene TRBV2 combines with J gene TRBJ1-1; D remains ambiguous. Trimming pared 11 bases from V and 0 bases from J, leaving 16 bases between. CDR1 and CDR2 (germline): SNHLY, FYNNEI. The length of the CDR3 is 14 residues. This CDR3 is CALGKRRMNTEAFF. CDR3 bases: TGTGCCCTCGGTAAAAGAAGGATGAACACTGAAGCTTTCTTT.

This chain uses TRBV7-9 with TRBJ2-1, with TRBD2 matching over 14 bases. This CDR3 contains 16 residues. J lost 13 bases, V lost 5 bases, and 13 bases had no gene match. The germline V gene encodes CDR1 SEHNR and CDR2 FQNEAQ (reference sequence). The CDR3 sequence is CASSPQTGTSGSQQFF. In nucleotides, the CDR3 is TGTGCCAGCAGCCCACAAACCGGGACTAGCGGGAGTCAACAGTTCTTC.

J is TRBJ2-6 and V is TRBV7-3, with D uncertain. There are 15 residues in the CDR3. Germline-derived CDR1 and CDR2 are SGHTA and FQGTGA. V gave up 4 bases and J gave up 1 base, with 8 bases separating them. The CDR3, as DNA: TGTGCCAGCAGCTCCAGGACGTCTGGGGCCAACGTCCTGACTTTC. This translates into CASSSRTSGANVLTF.

The chain employs TRBV18 and TRBJ1-1; a possible D gene is TRBD1 (5 bases). The germline gives CDR1 KGHSH, CDR2 LQKENI. The CDR3 spans 14 residues. The V end was cut by 5 bases, the J end by 0 bases, with 10 bases between. CDR3 residues: CASSEDNLNTEAFF. The CDR3 DNA reads as TGTGCCAGCTCAGAGGACAACCTGAACACTGAAGCTTTCTTT.

CDR3 DNA sequence: TGCGCCAGCAGGGGGTTCTCTGGAAACACCATATATTTT. It codes for CASRGFSGNTIYF. The chain uses TRBV4-1 and TRBJ1-3, with D unclear. The V end lost 6 bases, the J end lost 0 bases, and 6 bases lay between the germline ends. CDR1 MGHRA and CDR2 YSYEKL come from the germline V gene. The CDR3 length is 13 residues.

The CDR3 DNA reads as TGTGCCAGCAGCCCAACTAGAAGCGGACCTGGTGAGCAGTACTTC. This sequence encodes CASSPTRSGPGEQYF. This sequence joins TRBV7-8 and TRBJ2-7; a possible D gene is TRBD2 (5 bases). This CDR3 is 15 amino acids long. Trimming removed 5 bases at V and 7 bases at J, with 21 bases between. The germline CDR1 and CDR2 sequences are SGHVS and FQNEAQ.

The chain recombines TRBV11-2 with TRBJ2-7, with D hard to call. The V gene lost 1 base and the J gene lost 5 bases, with 9 bases spanning the gap. This CDR3 comprises 13 residues. Germline CDR1 SGHAT, CDR2 FQNNGV. CDR3 region: CASSLGTRNEQYF. For the CDR3, the DNA is TGTGCCAGCAGCTTAGGTACGCGGAACGAGCAGTACTTC.

The rearrangement links TRBV3-1 (or the pseudogene TRBV3-2) to TRBJ1-6; TRBD1 might be the D (6 bases). The CDR3 covers 17 residues. In germline, CDR1 is LGHDT, CDR2 YNNKEL (reference sequence). V was clipped by 0 bases and J by 0 bases, with 9 bases between them. CDR3 nucleotide sequence: TGTGCCAGCAGCCAAGATACAGGGAGCTCCTATAATTCACCCCTCCACTTT. It is translated as CASSQDTGSSYNSPLHF.

This chain links TRBV7-9 with TRBJ2-3; unclear D gene. Germline values: CDR1 SEHNR, CDR2 FQNEAQ (reference sequence). There are 13 residues in the CDR3. V was pared by 1 base and J by 7 bases, with 9 bases between. CDR3 loop: CASSLGAANTQYF. The CDR3 bases are TGTGCCAGCAGCTTAGGGGCAGCGAATACGCAGTATTTT.

The chain is built from TRBV2 and TRBJ1-1, with D possibly matching TRBD1 (5 bases). The germline V gene encodes CDR1 SNHLY and CDR2 FYNNEI. This CDR3 is built from 10 residues. Trimming took off 8 bases at V and 5 bases at J, with 6 bases between the two ends. CDR3 sequence: CASGTTEAFF. As DNA, the CDR3 is TGTGCCAGCGGGACGACTGAAGCTTTCTTT.

The chain combines TRBV28 with TRBJ2-2, with D perhaps matching TRBD1 (6 bases). Germline CDR1 reads MDHEN; CDR2 reads SYDVKM. Deletions cut 8 bases from V and 0 bases from J, with 19 bases between. This CDR3 has 17 residues. The CDR3 DNA is TGTGCCAGCTTATCTGAGGTGGGGGCGCCGAACACCGGGGAGCTGTTTTTT. Protein product: CASLSEVGAPNTGELFF.

This clone was detected a few times. The CDR3 sequence is CASSLRGQPNEQYF. Written as DNA, the CDR3 is TGTGCCAGCAGCTTGAGGGGACAGCCTAACGAGCAGTACTTC. The chain uses TRBV5-4 and TRBJ2-7, with 7 nucleotides matching TRBD1. The V segment lost 1 base and the J segment 5 bases; nucleotides outside the gene matches: 6. In germline, CDR1 is SGHNT, CDR2 YYREEE (reference sequence). The CDR3 runs to 14 residues.

V gene TRBV6-5 combines with J gene TRBJ1-1; D remains unclear. CDR1 is MNHEY, CDR2 SVGAGI, per germline. Trimming removed 1 base at V and 11 bases at J, with 8 bases between. The CDR3 runs 11 residues. In DNA, the CDR3 is TGTGCCAGCAGTTACTTGACGGATGCTTTCTTT. It yields the protein CASSYLTDAFF.

The J gene is TRBJ1-2, the V gene TRBV7-9; D might be TRBD1 (5 bases). The V and J ends lost 6 bases and 7 bases respectively, with 15 bases between them. Germline CDR1 SEHNR, CDR2 FQNEAQ (reference sequence). The CDR3 sequence is 13 residues long. CDR3 in amino acids: CASSLPGLVGYTF. DNA for the CDR3: TGTGCCAGCAGTTTACCAGGGCTGGTTGGCTACACCTTC.

The V and J genes are TRBV2 and TRBJ2-7, with D unclear. This CDR3 region has 10 residues. The germline CDR1 and CDR2 sequences are SNHLY and FYNNEI. The V end lost 7 bases, the J end lost 12 bases, and 13 bases lay between the germline ends. This chain's CDR3 is CASKRVRSYF. Here the CDR3 DNA reads TGTGCCAGCAAAAGGGTCAGGTCGTACTTC.

CDR3 sequence: CASSYSAGTGEKLFF. The DNA for the CDR3 is TGTGCCAGCAGTTACTCGGCAGGGACGGGTGAAAAACTGTTTTTT. This chain joins TRBV6-5 and TRBJ1-4, with D perhaps TRBD1 (5 bases). V lost 0 bases, J lost 7 bases, and 12 bases lay in between. Germline V gene data show CDR1 as MNHEY and CDR2 as SVGAGI. The CDR3 has 15 residues.